Here is one T cell receptor (beta chain) with its context. The antigen it binds to is not known. No much larger clone exists at a distance of one base, and base qualities are not known. To prepare the library, RACE was applied. For sequencing, a NextSeq 500 was employed. During library preparation, unique molecular identifiers were attached to individual cDNA molecules so that TCRs could be counted quantitatively and reproducibly. From each blood RNA sample, both TCR alpha and TCR beta chains were sequenced. The study's processing was this. A median of about 87,000 TCRs per sample was observed, with a range of roughly 23,224 to 700,000. V, J and CDR3 annotation of the TCR reads was performed with the Decombinator software suite. Every sample was subsampled to the same number of TCRs (28,000) for the PS versus PT1 abundance plots. TCRs were defined as expanded if absent before sensitization and observed at least eight times at the 2-week time point. Through fastp at Q25 and MiXCR, TCRdb rebuilt clones from the public reads, retaining in-frame beta chains. A single entry per CDR3 protein holds the most common genes and DNA from its merged rows. TCRdb, not the authors, supplied the V and J calls. The sample table records more than 250,000 distinct CDR3 sequences; around 9.3% of these occur just once. The ten largest clones add up to 2% to 2.5% of the sample.

The time point label here, explained by the study, means: pre-sensitization, week 0. The meaning of the sample's treatment or condition label: therapeutic diphenylcyclopropenone sensitization with weekly scalp DPC. Blood at each patch-test visit was drawn before the patch test was applied. Eligible patients were aged 18 to 70, diagnosed with alopecia, deemed suitable for DPC therapy, and excluded if pregnant. Total RNA was extracted from unfractionated whole blood that had been collected in Tempus Blood RNA tubes. These data come from a study of human T cells and chemical hapten exposure (dated by TCRdb to about 2021). About the investigation overall: For sensitization, 2% DPC in acetone was applied to a 2 cm by 2 cm area of upper inner arm skin. Blood samples were taken from patients before sensitization (week 0) and at 2, 6 and about 24 weeks after DPC sensitization. Patients additionally received weekly therapeutic DPC doses to the scalp throughout the approximately 25-week study period. The study tracked peripheral blood TCR repertoire changes in vivo during primary and secondary sensitization to the hapten diphenylcyclopropenone (DPC) in alopecia patients. Libraries were pooled for sequencing, and per-sample TCR yields varied mainly because of small differences in library volumes within the pool. Patch testing was performed on the upper back with Finn chambers containing 0.01% DPC, and the patch tests were scored after 6 days according to International Contact Dermatitis Research Group standards. The patient cohort, mostly female, included alopecia areata with under or over 50% scalp involvement, alopecia totalis and alopecia universalis. Blood for TCR sequencing was provided by twenty-nine alopecia patients at one to four time points (pre-sensitization, 2, 6 and 24 weeks).

Overall results and qualifications from the work: The number of TCRs above 1 in 1000 frequency did not change with DPC sensitization; there was no evidence of global repertoire structure alterations. After repeated subsampling, changes were observed in the strength of the expansion versus patch-test correlation and in the threshold at which the correlation became significant. Expanded TCRs formed significantly more large CDR3 similarity clusters than pre-sensitization or healthy control sets, consistent with antigen-driven responses. Because every patient had alopecia, a presumed autoimmune disease, the patients' immune response might differ from that of healthy individuals. Patch test score correlated positively with the number of PT1 expanded TCRs, reaching significance at thresholds 8, 16 and 32 but not at 4.

According to the germline V gene, CDR1 reads MNHEY and CDR2 reads SVGEGT. The CDR3 goes from the cysteine to the phenylalanine over 11 residues. The kept DNA is CDR3 alone, 33 bases in frame from the first base. V is cut by 6 bases and J by 1 base, and the space between the germline ends is 3 bases. The sequence was obtained from a woman between 35 and 50 years old with alopecia areata. Some clones in this sample may be carry-over from other donors' samples. Sequencing used whole blood, obtained in connection with sensitization to the hapten diphenylcyclopropenone (DPC). The chain was built from TRBV6-2 or TRBV6-3 and TRBJ1-2; the D gene remains uncertain. The DNA sequence is as follows: TGTGCCAGCAGCGTTAACTATGGCTACACCTTC. Its translation is CASSVNYGYTF.